This entry features one T cell receptor (beta chain) sequence. V was cut by 6 bases and J by 6 bases, with 15 bases left in between. CDR1 SGHVS and CDR2 FQNEAQ come from the germline V gene. The CDR3 consists of 13 residues. Original handling: Researchers report that nucleated cell counts were estimated from reference gene primer amplification. Sequenced by immunoSEQ multiplex PCR; TCRdb stores in-frame clones only, minus some. V and J calls and clone size are those listed in that table; D and trimming were worked out from the DNA. This table holds 95,000 to 150,000 clones, roughly 90% found once. The data belong to a study of blood T cell repertoires in COVID-19. Across the whole study: T cells, B-cell-depleted T cells, or PBMCs supplied cDNA or gDNA.

Followed over time, Seattle patients had been enrolled while infection was active. The sample taken for sequencing was peripheral blood. The chain links TRBV7-8 to TRBJ2-7; D call uncertain. The clonotype was recovered from a man between 45 and 60 years old with COVID-19, enrolled during active disease. The CDR3 DNA sequence: TGTGCCAGCAGGGCGGTGAGTTCGGCCGAGCAGTACTTC. It codes for CASRAVSSAEQYF. Based on the CDR3 plus reference TRBV7-8 and TRBJ2-7, the full variable domain is GAGVSQSPRYKVAKRGQDVALRCDPISGHVSLFWYQQALGQGPEFLTYFQNEAQLDKSGLPSDRFFAERPEGSVSTLKIQRTQQEDSAVYLCASRAVSSAEQYFGPGTRLTVT.